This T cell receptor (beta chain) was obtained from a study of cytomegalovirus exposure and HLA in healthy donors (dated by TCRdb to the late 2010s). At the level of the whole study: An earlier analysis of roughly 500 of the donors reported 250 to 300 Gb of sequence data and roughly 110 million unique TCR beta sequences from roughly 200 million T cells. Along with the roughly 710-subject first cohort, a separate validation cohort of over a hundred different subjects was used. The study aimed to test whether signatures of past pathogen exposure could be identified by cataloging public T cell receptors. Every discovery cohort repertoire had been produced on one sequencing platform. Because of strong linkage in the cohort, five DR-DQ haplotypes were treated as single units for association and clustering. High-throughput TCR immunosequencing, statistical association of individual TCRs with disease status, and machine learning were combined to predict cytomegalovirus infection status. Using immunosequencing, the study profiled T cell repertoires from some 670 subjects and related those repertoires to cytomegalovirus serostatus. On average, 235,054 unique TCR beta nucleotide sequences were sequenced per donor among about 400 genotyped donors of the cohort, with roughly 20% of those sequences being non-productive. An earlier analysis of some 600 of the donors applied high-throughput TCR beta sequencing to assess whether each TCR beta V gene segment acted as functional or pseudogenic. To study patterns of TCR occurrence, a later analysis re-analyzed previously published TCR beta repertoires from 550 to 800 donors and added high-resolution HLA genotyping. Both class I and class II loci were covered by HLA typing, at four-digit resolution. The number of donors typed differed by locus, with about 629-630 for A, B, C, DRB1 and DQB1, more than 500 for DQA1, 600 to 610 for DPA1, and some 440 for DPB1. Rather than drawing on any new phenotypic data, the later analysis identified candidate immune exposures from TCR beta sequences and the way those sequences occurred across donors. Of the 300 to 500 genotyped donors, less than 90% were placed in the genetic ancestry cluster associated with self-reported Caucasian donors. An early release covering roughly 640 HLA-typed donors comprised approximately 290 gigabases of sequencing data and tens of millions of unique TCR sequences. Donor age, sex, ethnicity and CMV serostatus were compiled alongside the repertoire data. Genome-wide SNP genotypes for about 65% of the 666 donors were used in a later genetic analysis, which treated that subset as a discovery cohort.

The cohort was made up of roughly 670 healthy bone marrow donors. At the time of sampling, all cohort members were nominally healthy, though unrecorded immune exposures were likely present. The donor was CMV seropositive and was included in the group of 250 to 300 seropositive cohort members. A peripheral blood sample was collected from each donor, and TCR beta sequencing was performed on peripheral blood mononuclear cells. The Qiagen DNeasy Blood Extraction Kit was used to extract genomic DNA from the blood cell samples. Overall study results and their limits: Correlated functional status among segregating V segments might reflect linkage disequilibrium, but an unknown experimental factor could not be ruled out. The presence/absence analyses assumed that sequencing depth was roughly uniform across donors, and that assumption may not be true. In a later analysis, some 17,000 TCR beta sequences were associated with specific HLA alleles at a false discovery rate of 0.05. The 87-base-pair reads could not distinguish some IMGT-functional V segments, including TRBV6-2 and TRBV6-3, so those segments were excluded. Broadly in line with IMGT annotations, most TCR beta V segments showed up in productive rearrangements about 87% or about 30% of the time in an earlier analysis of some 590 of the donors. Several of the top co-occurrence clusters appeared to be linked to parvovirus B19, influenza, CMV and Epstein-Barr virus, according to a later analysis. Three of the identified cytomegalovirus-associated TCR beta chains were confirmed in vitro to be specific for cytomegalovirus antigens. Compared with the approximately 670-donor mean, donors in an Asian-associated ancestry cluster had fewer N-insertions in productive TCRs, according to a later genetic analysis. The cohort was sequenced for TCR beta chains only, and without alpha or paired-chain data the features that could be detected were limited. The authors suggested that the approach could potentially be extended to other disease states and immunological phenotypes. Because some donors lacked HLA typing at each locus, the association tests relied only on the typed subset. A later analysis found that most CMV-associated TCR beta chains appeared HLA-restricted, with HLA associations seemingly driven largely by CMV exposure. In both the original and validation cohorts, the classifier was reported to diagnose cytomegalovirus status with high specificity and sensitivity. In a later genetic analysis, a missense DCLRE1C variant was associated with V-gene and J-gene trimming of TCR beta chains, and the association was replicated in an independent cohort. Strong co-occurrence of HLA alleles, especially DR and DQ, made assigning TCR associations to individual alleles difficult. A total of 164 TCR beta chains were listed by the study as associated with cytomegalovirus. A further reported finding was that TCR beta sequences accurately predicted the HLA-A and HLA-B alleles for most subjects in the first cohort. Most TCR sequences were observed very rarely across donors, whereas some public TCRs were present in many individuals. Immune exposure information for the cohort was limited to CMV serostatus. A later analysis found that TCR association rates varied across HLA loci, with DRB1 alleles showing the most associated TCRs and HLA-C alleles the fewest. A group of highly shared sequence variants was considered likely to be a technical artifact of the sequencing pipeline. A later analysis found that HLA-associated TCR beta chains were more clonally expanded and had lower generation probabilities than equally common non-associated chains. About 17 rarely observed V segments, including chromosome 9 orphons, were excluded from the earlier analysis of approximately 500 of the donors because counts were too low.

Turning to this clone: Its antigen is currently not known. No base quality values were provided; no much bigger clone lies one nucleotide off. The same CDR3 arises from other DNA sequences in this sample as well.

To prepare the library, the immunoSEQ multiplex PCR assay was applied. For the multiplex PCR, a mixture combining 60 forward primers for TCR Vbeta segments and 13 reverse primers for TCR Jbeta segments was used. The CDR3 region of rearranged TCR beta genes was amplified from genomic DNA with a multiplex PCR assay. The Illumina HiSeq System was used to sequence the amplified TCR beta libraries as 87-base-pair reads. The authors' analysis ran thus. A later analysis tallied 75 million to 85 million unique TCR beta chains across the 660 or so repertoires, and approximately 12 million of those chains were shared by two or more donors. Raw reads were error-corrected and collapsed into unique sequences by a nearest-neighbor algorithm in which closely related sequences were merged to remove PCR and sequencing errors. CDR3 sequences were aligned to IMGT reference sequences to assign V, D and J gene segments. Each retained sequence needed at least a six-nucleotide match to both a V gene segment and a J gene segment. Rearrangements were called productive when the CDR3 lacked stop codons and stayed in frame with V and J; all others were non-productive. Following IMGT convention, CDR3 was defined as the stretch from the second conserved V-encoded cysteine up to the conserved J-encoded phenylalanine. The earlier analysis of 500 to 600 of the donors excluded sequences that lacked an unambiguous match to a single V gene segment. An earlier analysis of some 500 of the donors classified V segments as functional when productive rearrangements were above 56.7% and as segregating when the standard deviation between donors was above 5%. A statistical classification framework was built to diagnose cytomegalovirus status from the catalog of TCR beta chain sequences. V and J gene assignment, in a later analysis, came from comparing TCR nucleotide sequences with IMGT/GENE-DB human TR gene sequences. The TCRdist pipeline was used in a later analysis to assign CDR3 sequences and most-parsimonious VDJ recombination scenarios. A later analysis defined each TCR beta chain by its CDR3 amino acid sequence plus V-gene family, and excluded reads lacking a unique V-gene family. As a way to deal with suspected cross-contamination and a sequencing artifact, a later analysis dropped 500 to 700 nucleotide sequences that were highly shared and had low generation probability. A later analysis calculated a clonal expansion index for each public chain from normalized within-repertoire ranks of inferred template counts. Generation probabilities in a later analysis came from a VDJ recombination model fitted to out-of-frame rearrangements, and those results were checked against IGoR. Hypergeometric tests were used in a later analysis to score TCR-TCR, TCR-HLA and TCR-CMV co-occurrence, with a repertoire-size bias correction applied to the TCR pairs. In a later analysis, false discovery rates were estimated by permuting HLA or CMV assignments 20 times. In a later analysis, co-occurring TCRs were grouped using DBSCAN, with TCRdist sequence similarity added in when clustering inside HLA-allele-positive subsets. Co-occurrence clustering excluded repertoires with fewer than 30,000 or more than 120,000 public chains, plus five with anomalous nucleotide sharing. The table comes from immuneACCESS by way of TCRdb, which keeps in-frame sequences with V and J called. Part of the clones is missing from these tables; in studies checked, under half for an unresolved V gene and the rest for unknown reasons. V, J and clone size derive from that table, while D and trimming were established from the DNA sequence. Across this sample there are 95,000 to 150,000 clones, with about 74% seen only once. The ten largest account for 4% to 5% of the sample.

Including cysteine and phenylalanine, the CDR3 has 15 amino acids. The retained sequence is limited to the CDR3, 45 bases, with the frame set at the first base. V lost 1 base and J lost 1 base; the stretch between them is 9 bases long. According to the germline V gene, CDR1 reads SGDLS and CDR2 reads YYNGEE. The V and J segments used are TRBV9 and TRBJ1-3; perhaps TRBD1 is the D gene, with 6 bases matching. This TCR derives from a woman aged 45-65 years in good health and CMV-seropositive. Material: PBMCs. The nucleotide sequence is TGTGCCAGCAGCGTAACAGGGTCATCTGGAAACACCATATATTTT. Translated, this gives CASSVTGSSGNTIYF.